The present T cell receptor beta chain was sequenced within a study of shared clonotypes between healthy human individuals. Study results and limitations: Clonotype sharing across donors was expected to vary with sequencing depth.

This clone appeared once. Its antigen remains unidentified. Deep was the level used in running the assay. The authors' processing: ImmunoSEQ sequences covered only the junction and lacked quality scores; filtering therefore differed. Repertoires were generated with immunoSEQ multiplex PCR, while TCRdb's copy carries only in-frame clones and drops some. For V, J and clone size, that table is used; D and trimming come from the DNA. The data hold roughly 2.5 million clones, with roughly nine tenths observed a single time. The germline V gene has CDR1 GTSNPN and CDR2 SVGIG (reference sequence). The CDR3 is 15 residues long. V lost 1 base, J lost 1 base, and 13 bases lay in between.

This chain uses TRBV30 with TRBJ2-5; weak D call: TRBD2 (5 bases). Sequencing used naive CD4+ T cells sorted from blood. The subset: CD45RA+ positively selected. This clonotype originated in a man in his late teens or twenties in good health. The CDR3 DNA reads as TGTGCCTGGAGTGGTGGGAGTCCCTCCCAAGAGACCCAGTACTTC. Protein product: CAWSGGSPSQETQYF.